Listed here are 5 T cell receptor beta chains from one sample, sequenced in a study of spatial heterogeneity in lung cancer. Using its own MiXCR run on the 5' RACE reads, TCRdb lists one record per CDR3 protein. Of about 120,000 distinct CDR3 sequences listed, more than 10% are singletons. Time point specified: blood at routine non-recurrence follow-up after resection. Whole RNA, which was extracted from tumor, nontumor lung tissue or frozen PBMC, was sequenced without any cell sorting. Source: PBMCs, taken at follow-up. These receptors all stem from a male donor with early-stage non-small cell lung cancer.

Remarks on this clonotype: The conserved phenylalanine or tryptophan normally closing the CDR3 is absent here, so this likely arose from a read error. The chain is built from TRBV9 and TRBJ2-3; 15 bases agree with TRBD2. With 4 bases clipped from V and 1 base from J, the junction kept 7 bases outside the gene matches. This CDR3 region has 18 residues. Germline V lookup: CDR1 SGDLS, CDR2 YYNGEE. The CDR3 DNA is TGTGCCAGCAGCCCTCGGACTAGCGGGGGGGCCGGCACAGATACGCAGTATATT. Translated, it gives CASSPRTSGGAGTDTQYI.

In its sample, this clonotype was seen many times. The CDR3 here is CSVGAMGLTGELFF. CDR3 coding DNA: TGCAGCGTTGGGGCTATGGGTCTCACCGGGGAGCTGTTTTTT. This chain joins TRBV29-1 and TRBJ2-2; D unresolved. Trimming took off 4 bases at V and 4 bases at J, with 13 bases between the two ends. Germline loops: CDR1 SQVTM, CDR2 ANQGSEA. This CDR3 contains 14 residues.

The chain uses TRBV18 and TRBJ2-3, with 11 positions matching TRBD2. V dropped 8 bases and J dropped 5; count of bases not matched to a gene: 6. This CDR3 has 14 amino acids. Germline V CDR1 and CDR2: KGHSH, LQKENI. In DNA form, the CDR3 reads TGTGCCAGCGTAGCGGGGGGGCCGCAAGATACGCAGTATTTT. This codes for CASVAGGPQDTQYF.

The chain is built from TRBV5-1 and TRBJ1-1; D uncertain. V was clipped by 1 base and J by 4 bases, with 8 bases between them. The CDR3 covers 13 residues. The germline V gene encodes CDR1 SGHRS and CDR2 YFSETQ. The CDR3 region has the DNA TGCGCCAGCAGCTTGATGGGTTCCACTGAAGCTTTCTTT. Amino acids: CASSLMGSTEAFF.

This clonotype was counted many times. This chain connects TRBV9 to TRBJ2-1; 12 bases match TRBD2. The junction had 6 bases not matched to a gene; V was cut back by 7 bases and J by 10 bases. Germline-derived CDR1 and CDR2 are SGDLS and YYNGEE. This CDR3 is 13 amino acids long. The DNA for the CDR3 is TGTGCCAGCTGCAGGACTAGCGGGGTAGAGCAGTTCTTC. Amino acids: CASCRTSGVEQFF.